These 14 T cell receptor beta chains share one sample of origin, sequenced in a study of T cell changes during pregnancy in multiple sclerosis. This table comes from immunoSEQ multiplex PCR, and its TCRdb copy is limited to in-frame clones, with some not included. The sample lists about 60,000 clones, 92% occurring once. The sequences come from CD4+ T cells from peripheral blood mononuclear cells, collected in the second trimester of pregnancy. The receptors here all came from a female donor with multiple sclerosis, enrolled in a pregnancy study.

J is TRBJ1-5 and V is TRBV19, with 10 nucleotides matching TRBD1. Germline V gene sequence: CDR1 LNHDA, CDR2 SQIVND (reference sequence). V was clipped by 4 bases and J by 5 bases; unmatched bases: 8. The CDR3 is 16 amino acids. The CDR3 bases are TGTGCCAGTAGTAGACAAACGACAGGGGGCTATCAGCCCCAGCATTTT. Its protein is CASSRQTTGGYQPQHF. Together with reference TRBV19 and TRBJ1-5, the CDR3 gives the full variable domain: DGGITQSPKYLFRKEGQNVTLSCEQNLNHDAMYWYRQDPGQGLRLIYYSQIVNDFQKGDIAEGYSVSREKKESFPLTVTSAQKNPTAFYLCASSRQTTGGYQPQHFGDGTRLSIL.

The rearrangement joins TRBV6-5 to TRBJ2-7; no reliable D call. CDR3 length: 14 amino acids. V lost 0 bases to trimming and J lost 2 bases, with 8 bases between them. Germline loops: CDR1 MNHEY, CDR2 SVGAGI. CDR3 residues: CASSYSVGAYEQYF. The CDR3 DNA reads TGTGCCAGCAGTTACTCGGTTGGAGCCTACGAGCAGTACTTC.

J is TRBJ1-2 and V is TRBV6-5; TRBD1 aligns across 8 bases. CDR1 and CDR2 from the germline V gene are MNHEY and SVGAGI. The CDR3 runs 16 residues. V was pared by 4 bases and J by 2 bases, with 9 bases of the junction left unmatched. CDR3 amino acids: CASSSLLPGGNYGYTF. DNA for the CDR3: TGTGCCAGCAGTTCCTTACTTCCAGGGGGCAACTATGGCTACACCTTC.

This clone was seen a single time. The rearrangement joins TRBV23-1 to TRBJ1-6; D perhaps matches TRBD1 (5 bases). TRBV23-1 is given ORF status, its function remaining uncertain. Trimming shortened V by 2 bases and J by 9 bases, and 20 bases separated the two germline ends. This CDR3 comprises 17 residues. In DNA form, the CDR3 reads TGCGCCAGCAGTCAACCCGGACCCCCAGGGATGTGTTCACCCCTCCACTTT. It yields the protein CASSQPGPPGMCSPLHF.

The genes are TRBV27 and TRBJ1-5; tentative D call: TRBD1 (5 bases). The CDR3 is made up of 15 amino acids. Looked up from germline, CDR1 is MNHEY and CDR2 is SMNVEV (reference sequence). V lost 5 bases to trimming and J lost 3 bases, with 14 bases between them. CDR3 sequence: CASSPRGGVNQPQHF. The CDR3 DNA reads TGTGCCAGCAGTCCGCGGGGGGGGGTCAATCAGCCCCAGCATTTT.

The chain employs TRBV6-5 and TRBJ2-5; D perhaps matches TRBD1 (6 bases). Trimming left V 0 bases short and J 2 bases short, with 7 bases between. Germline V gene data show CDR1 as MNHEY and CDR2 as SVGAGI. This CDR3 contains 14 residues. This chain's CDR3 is CASSYSGQQETQYF. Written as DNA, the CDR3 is TGTGCCAGCAGTTACTCCGGACAGCAAGAGACCCAGTACTTC.

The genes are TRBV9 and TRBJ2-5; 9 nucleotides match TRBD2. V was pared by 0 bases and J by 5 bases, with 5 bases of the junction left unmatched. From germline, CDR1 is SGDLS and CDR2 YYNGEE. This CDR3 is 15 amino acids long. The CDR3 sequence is CASSVGASGEETQYF. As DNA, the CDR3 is TGTGCCAGCAGCGTAGGCGCTAGCGGGGAGGAGACCCAGTACTTC.

The CDR3 region is CATSVAGQGLQPQHF. DNA for the CDR3: TGTGCCACCAGCGTCGCGGGACAGGGGCTTCAGCCCCAGCATTTT. The rearrangement links TRBV15 to TRBJ1-5; TRBD1 matches 10 bases. Germline values: CDR1 LNHNV, CDR2 YYDKDF (reference sequence). This CDR3 region has 15 residues. The V and J ends lost 5 bases and 6 bases, in that order; junction bases with no gene match: 7.

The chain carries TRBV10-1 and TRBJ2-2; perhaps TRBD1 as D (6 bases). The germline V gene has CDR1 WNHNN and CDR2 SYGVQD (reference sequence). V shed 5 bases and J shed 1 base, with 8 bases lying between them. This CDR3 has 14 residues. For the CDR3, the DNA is TGCGCCAGCAGTCCGGGACAGAACACCGGGGAGCTGTTTTTT. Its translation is CASSPGQNTGELFF.

The CDR3 protein is CASSAGTSGRSSSYNEQFF. The DNA of the CDR3 is TGTGCCAGCAGCGCAGGGACTAGCGGGAGGTCCAGCTCCTACAATGAGCAGTTCTTC. This chain connects TRBV9 to TRBJ2-1; TRBD2 agrees at 15 bases. The CDR3 has 19 residues. J gave up 0 bases and V 3 bases, and 7 bases lay outside the gene matches. CDR1 is SGDLS, CDR2 YYNGEE, per germline.

CDR3 DNA: TGTGCCAGTAGTCAACAGGGGCGAGCAACTAATGAAAAACTGTTTTTT. This gives the protein CASSQQGRATNEKLFF. This chain joins TRBV19 and TRBJ1-4; 7 bases are shared with TRBD1. The CDR3 totals 16 residues. CDR1 is LNHDA and CDR2 is SQIVND in the germline V gene (reference sequence). Losses at the gene ends were 5 bases for V and 0 bases for J; bases not matched to a gene: 6.

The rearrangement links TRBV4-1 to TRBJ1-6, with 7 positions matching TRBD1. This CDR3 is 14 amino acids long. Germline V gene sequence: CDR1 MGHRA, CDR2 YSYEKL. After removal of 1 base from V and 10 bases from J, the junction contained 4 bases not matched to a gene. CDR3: CASSQGQGGSPLHF. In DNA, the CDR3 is TGCGCCAGCAGCCAAGGACAGGGTGGCTCACCCCTCCACTTT.

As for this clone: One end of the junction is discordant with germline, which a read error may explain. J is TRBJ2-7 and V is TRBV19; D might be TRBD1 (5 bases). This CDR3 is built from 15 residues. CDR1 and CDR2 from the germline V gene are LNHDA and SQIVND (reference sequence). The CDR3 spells CASSISSDTSIVQHF. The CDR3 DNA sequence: TGTGCCAGTAGTATAAGTTCGGACACCTCAATTGTTCAGCACTTC.

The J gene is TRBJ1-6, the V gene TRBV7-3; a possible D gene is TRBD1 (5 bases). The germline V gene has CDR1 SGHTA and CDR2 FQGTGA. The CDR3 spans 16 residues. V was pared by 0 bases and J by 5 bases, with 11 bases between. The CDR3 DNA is TGTGCCAGCAGCTTAACGAGGCGGGGCCATAATTCACCCCTCCACTTT. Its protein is CASSLTRRGHNSPLHF. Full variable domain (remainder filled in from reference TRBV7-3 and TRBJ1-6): GAGVSQTPSNKVTEKGKYVELRCDPISGHTALYWYRQSLGQGPEFLIYFQGTGAADDSGLPNDRFFAVRPEGSVSTLKIQRTERGDSAVYLCASSLTRRGHNSPLHFGNGTRLTVT.